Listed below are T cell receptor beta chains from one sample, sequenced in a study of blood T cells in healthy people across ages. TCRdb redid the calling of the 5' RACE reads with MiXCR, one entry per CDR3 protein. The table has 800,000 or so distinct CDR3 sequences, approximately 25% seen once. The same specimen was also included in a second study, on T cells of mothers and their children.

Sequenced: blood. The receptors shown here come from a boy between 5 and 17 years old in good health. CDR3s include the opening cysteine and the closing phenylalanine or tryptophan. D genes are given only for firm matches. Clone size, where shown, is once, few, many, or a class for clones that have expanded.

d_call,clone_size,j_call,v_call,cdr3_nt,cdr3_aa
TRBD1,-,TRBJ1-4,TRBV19,TGTGCCAGTAGTCCGACAGGGTCTAATGAAAAACTGTTTTTT,CASSPTGSNEKLFF
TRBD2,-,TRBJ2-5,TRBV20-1,TGCAGTGCTCCTGGACGGCGGGGGGGCCGGGAGACCCAGTACTTC,CSAPGRRGGRETQYF
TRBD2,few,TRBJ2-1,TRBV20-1,TGCAGTGCCCTAGCGGGAGACTACAATGAGCAGTTCTTC,CSALAGDYNEQFF
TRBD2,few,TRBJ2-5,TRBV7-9,TGTGCCAGCAGCCCCATGAGCGGGAAATCGCAAGAGACCCAGTACTTC,CASSPMSGKSQETQYF
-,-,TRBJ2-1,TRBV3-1,TGTGCCAGCAGCCAAGAGGTAGTTTACAATGAGCAGTTCTTC,CASSQEVVYNEQFF
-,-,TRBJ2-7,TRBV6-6,TGTGCCAGCAGCTTCGCGGGACGGAAATACGAGCAGTACTTC,CASSFAGRKYEQYF
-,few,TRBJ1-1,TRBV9,TGTGCCAGCAGCGTAGGGCGGACGATGGCTGAAGCTTTCTTT,CASSVGRTMAEAFF
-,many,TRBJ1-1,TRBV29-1,TGCAGCGCGAAGCGACAGGACCTGAACACTGAAGCTTTCTTT,CSAKRQDLNTEAFF
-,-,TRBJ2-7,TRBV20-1,TGCAGTGCTAGGGATGTCCCGGGTCCAGCGAGAAAGCAGTACTTC,CSARDVPGPARKQYF
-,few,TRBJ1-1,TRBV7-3,TGTGCCAGCAGCCAGGAGGGACATCTGGGGACTGAAGCTTTCTTT,CASSQEGHLGTEAFF
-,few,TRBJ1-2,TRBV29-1,TGCAGCGTTGGAAGGAACCCGGTCGGCTATGGCTACACCTTC,CSVGRNPVGYGYTF
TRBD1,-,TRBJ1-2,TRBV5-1,TGCGCCAGCAGCTCGTGGACAGGCCAGAATGGCTACACCTTC,CASSSWTGQNGYTF
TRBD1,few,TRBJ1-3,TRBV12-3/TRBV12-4,TGTGCCAGCAGTGCGGACAGGAGGCGGGACACCATATATTTT,CASSADRRRDTIYF
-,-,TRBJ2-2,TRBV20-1,TGCAGTGCTAGAGAGGGGACCGGGAACACCGGGGAGCTGTTTTTT,CSAREGTGNTGELFF
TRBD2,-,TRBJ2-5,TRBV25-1,TGTGCCAGCAGTGAATTAGTCGGGGGGATCGGGGAGACCCAGTACTTC,CASSELVGGIGETQYF
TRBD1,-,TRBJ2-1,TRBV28,TGTGCCAGCAGTTTGTCCGGGACAGGGGTCAATGAGCAGTTCTTC,CASSLSGTGVNEQFF
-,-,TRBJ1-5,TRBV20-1,TGCAGTGCCATAGAGAGGGGGAGGGGAAAAACAGGTAGCAATCAGCCCCAGCATTTT,CSAIERGRGKTGSNQPQHF
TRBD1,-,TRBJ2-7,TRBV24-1,TGTGCCACCAGTGATTCGGGACAGGAGACCTACGAGCAGTACTTC,CATSDSGQETYEQYF
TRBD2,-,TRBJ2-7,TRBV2,TGTGCCAGCAGTGTTGGGAGGGAAGAGCAGTACTTC,CASSVGREEQYF
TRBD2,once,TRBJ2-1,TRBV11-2,TGTGCCAGCAGCACGCTCTCAGCGGGGGGGTACAATGAGCAGTTCTTC,CASSTLSAGGYNEQFF
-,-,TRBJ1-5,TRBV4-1,TGCGCCAGCAGCCAAGTTTGGGGGGGCGGAGATCAGCCCCAGCATTTT,CASSQVWGGGDQPQHF
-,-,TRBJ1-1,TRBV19,TGTGCCAGTAGTATGGCTCCACCGAACACTGAAGCTTTCTTT,CASSMAPPNTEAFF
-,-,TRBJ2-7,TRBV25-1,TGTGCCAGCAGCCTAACCGGGACCCCGCTAGGGAAGCAGTACTTC,CASSLTGTPLGKQYF
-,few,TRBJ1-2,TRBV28,TGTGCCAGCAGTTTATTGACAGTCTATGGCTACACCTTC,CASSLLTVYGYTF
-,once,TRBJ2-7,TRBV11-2,TGTGCCAGCAGCACAACGGACCGACCCTACGAGCAGTACTTC,CASSTTDRPYEQYF
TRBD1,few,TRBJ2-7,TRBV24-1,TGTGCCACCAGTGATTTCGGGACAGGGGGTAACTACGAGCAGTACTTC,CATSDFGTGGNYEQYF
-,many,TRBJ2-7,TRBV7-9,TGTGCCAGCAGTCACGGGCAGGCGTCCTCCTACGAGCAGTACTTC,CASSHGQASSYEQYF
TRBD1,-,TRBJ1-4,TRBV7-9,TGTGCCAGCCAAAGGACAGGGGGGGATGAAAAACTGTTTTTT,CASQRTGGDEKLFF
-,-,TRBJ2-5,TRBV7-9,TGTGCCAGCAGCTTATTTTACAGAGAGGGAGAGACCCAGTACTTC,CASSLFYREGETQYF
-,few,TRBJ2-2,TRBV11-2,TGTGCCAGCAGCCCGCGTTGGGTCACCGGGGAGCTGTTTTTT,CASSPRWVTGELFF
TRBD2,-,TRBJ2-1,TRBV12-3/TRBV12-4,TGTGCCAGCAGTTTGGGCGGGAGAGGGGCGAACAATGAGCAGTTCTTC,CASSLGGRGANNEQFF
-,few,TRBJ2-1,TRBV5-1,TGCGCCAGCAGCCCGGGATGGGGGCAGTACAATGAGCAGTTCTTC,CASSPGWGQYNEQFF
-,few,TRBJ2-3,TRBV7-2,TGTGCCAGCAGCCCGCCCGGGACTGCTACACAGATGACGCAGTATTTT,CASSPPGTATQMTQYF
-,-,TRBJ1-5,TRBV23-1,TGCGCCAGCAGTCGCAGCGGGCCCAACGATCAGCCCCAGCATTTT,CASSRSGPNDQPQHF
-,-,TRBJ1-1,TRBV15,TGTGCCACCAGAAAGGGACAGAACACTGAAGCTTTCTTT,CATRKGQNTEAFF
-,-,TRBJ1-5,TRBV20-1,TGCAGTGCTAGAGTAACGGACAGAAAGCCCCAGCATTTT,CSARVTDRKPQHF
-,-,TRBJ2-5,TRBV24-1,TGTGCCACCAGTGATTGGACCAACGGTGAGACCCAGTACTTC,CATSDWTNGETQYF
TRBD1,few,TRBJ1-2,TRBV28,TGTGCCACCACAGACAGGGGGCTTGGCTACACCTTC,CATTDRGLGYTF
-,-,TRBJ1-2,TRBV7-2,TGTGCCAGCAGCTCGGGACCGACCTACTATAGCTACACCTTC,CASSSGPTYYSYTF
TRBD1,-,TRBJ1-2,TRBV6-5,TGTGCCAGCACCCAGGACAGGCGTTCTTACTATGGCTACACCTTC,CASTQDRRSYYGYTF
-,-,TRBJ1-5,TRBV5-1,TGCGCCAGCAGCTTGGCTACCACGGACCGATTCTATAGCAATCAGCCCCAGCATTTT,CASSLATTDRFYSNQPQHF